The T cell receptor beta chain described here comes from a study of shared clonotypes between healthy human individuals. Study-wide background: Three plates were used per donor for CD4 naive, three for CD4 memory, two for CD8 naive and one for CD8 memory. Study findings and constraints: Generation probability values for non-shared clonotypes were lower than those for clonotypes shared by all four donors.

Regarding this clone: Its target is unknown.

The assay was immunoSEQ multiplex PCR, and TCRdb's table has in-frame clones only and misses some. The table includes some 740,000 clones, 80% to 95% detected once. Per the germline V gene, CDR1 is KGHSY and CDR2 is FQNENV. CDR3 length equals 18 residues. V lost 4 bases and J 0 bases, leaving 19 bases between the germline ends. In the naive CD8 group, cells lacked CD45RO and were positively selected for CCR7, so terminally differentiated effector memory CD45RA+ cells were left out. The donors were adults (healthy and HIV-negative) with no recent acute infections or vaccinations. The material sequenced was naive CD8+ T cells sorted from blood. This receptor was obtained from a man between 25 and 39 years old in good health. The chain recombines TRBV16 with TRBJ2-1; TRBD1 is a possible D gene (6 bases). CDR3 sequence (DNA): TGTGCCAGCAGCCTAGGGCAGGGACACTATAGCTCCTACAATGAGCAGTTCTTC. This gives the protein CASSLGQGHYSSYNEQFF.